The 9 T cell receptor beta chains listed next were all sequenced from one sample in a study of T cells after yellow fever vaccination. TCRdb fed the 5' RACE reads into MiXCR, producing one record per CDR3 protein. The sample includes just under 600,000 distinct CDR3 sequences, approximately 15% of them seen just once. The sequenced sample was PBMCs, obtained on the day of the yellow fever booster vaccination. These receptor sequences come from a man aged 30 to 39 who received the YFV17D yellow fever vaccine.

The chain joins TRBV7-2 to TRBJ2-7; 7 nucleotides line up with TRBD2. Germline trimming cut 5 bases from V and 0 bases from J; bases unmatched to any gene: 7. Looked up from germline, CDR1 is SGHTA and CDR2 is FQGNSA. CDR3 length: 15 amino acids. CDR3: CASSLTGGSSYEQYF. The DNA of the CDR3 is TGTGCCAGCAGCCTAACGGGCGGGAGCTCCTACGAGCAGTACTTC.

This clonotype was seen a handful of times. This chain connects TRBV5-1 to TRBJ2-1; D might be TRBD1 or TRBD2, each matching 5 bases. Germline V gene lookup returns CDR1 SGHRS and CDR2 YFSETQ. The V gene lost 0 bases and the J gene lost 0 bases, with 10 bases spanning the gap. The CDR3 is made up of 16 amino acids. CDR3 DNA sequence: TGCGCCAGCAGCTTGGTGAGGGACGGCTCCTACAATGAGCAGTTCTTC. It translates to CASSLVRDGSYNEQFF. Variable domain in full (rest from reference TRBV5-1 and TRBJ2-1): KAGVTQTPRYLIKTRGQQVTLSCSPISGHRSVSWYQQTPGQGLQFLFEYFSETQRNKGNFPGRFSGRQFSNSRSEMNVSTLELGDSALYLCASSLVRDGSYNEQFFGPGTRLTVL.

This clonotype was counted between two and nine times. The J gene is TRBJ2-1, the V gene TRBV9; D might be TRBD2 (6 bases). The V end lost 1 base, the J end lost 7 bases, and 9 bases lay between the germline ends. The germline gives CDR1 SGDLS, CDR2 YYNGEE. The CDR3 contains 13 residues. The CDR3 loop reads CASSVSAGNEQFF. CDR3 DNA sequence: TGTGCCAGCAGCGTAAGCGCGGGGAATGAGCAGTTCTTC.

This clonotype has a count of ten or more. V is TRBV3-1 and J is TRBJ2-7; TRBD2 agrees at 8 bases. From germline, CDR1 is LGHDT and CDR2 YNNKEL (reference sequence). This CDR3 is 14 amino acids long. Trimming removed 6 bases from V and 5 bases from J; junction bases left unmatched: 9. CDR3 amino acids: CASSPGGPADEQYF. The CDR3 coding sequence is TGTGCCAGCAGTCCGGGGGGGCCAGCCGACGAGCAGTACTTC.

This clonotype was seen more than once but under ten times. The rearrangement links TRBV3-1 to TRBJ1-1; D perhaps matches TRBD1 (5 bases). V was shortened by 4 bases and J by 5 bases, with 11 bases between the two germline ends. Germline assignment: CDR1 LGHDT and CDR2 YNNKEL (reference sequence). The CDR3 length is 13 residues. CDR3 coding DNA: TGTGCCAGCAGCCGACAGAGAGAGACTGAAGCTTTCTTT. This codes for CASSRQRETEAFF.

The chain employs TRBV6-5 and TRBJ2-6; D call uncertain. Germline loops: CDR1 MNHEY, CDR2 SVGAGI. The CDR3 totals 15 residues. V was cut by 2 bases and J by 4 bases, with 9 bases left in between. CDR3 loop: CASSYQGSGANVLTF. DNA for the CDR3: TGTGCCAGCAGTTACCAAGGGTCCGGGGCCAACGTCCTGACTTTC.

The J gene is TRBJ2-1, the V gene TRBV7-2; D call uncertain. CDR1 SGHTA and CDR2 FQGNSA come from the germline V gene. The CDR3 is 12 amino acids. Deletions cut 1 base from V and 15 bases from J, with 13 bases between. The CDR3 DNA is TGTGCCAGCAGCTTAGACTTCGCCCCAATGTTCTTC. It is translated as CASSLDFAPMFF.

This clonotype was seen a handful of times. This chain joins TRBV7-9 and TRBJ2-3; tentative D call: TRBD1 (5 bases). CDR1 and CDR2 from the germline V gene are SEHNR and FQNEAQ (reference sequence). V was clipped by 3 bases and J by 5 bases, with 18 bases between them. The CDR3 runs 16 residues. CDR3 loop: CASSFVGQGGGDTQYF. The CDR3 coding sequence is TGTGCCAGCAGCTTTGTTGGTCAGGGTGGTGGAGATACGCAGTATTTT.

V and J are TRBV5-1 and TRBJ2-1, with D unresolved. The germline gives CDR1 SGHRS, CDR2 YFSETQ. Trimming took off 4 bases at V and 6 bases at J, with 17 bases between the two ends. The CDR3 has 15 amino acids. The chain's CDR3 is CASSKADMVPNEQFF. The CDR3 DNA sequence: TGCGCCAGCAGCAAGGCGGATATGGTCCCCAATGAGCAGTTCTTC.